The rows below give T cell receptor beta chains drawn from one sample of a study of blood T cell repertoires in COVID-19. Libraries were prepared by immunoSEQ multiplex PCR; TCRdb keeps only in-frame clonotypes and omits some of them. The top ten clones hold about 8% of a sample with some 150,000 clones, more than 65% of them seen once. The sample was peripheral blood. All receptors derive from a human donor in a cohort sampled during active COVID-19. Each CDR3 is given with its conserved first and last residue. A D gene is named only where the DNA matches it firmly. Size is stated for part of the rows, as once, few or many counts, or as a class when the clone is expanded.

TRBJ2-2 TRBV2 NA once CASIYQGNTGELFF TGTGCCAGCATTTATCAGGGGAACACCGGGGAGCTGTTTTTT
TRBJ1-2 TRBV6-5 NA NA CASTRGNYGYTF TGTGCCAGCACAAGAGGGAACTATGGCTACACCTTC
TRBJ1-5 TRBV29-1 TRBD1 NA CSVGTGTADQPQHF TGCAGCGTTGGGACAGGGACCGCCGATCAGCCCCAGCATTTT
TRBJ2-5 TRBV11-2 TRBD2 few CASSLDRLSGALTQYF TGTGCCAGCAGCTTAGATCGGCTTAGCGGGGCACTGACCCAGTACTTC
TRBJ2-3 TRBV2 TRBD1 NA CASMAGGADTQYF TGTGCCAGCATGGCAGGGGGCGCAGATACGCAGTATTTT
TRBJ2-1 TRBV12-3/TRBV12-4 NA NA CASSFERQHEQFF TGTGCCAGCAGTTTTGAGCGTCAGCATGAGCAGTTCTTC
TRBJ1-1 TRBV6-6 NA NA CASSIRGRSPLEAFF TGTGCCAGCAGTATCAGGGGCCGGTCCCCACTTGAAGCTTTCTTT
TRBJ2-2 TRBV4-1 TRBD1 NA CASSRQGSDTGELFF TGCGCCAGCAGTAGACAGGGATCGGACACCGGGGAGCTGTTTTTT
TRBJ1-3 TRBV6-6 NA few CAIHSGNTIYF TGTGCCATTCACTCTGGAAACACCATATATTTT
TRBJ1-4 TRBV7-9 NA NA CASSANAGGGGEKLFF TGTGCCAGCAGCGCGAACGCTGGGGGCGGGGGGGAAAAACTGTTTTTT
TRBJ2-7 TRBV20-1 TRBD2 once CSASRTSGGLRSSYEQYF TGCAGTGCTAGTCGGACTAGCGGGGGCCTTAGGAGCTCCTACGAGCAGTACTTC
TRBJ1-4 TRBV18 NA few CASSPPTGGVGEKLFF TGTGCCAGCTCACCACCGACGGGAGGAGTGGGGGAAAAACTGTTTTTT
TRBJ2-3 TRBV28 NA NA CASSFVLPSSTDTQYF TGTGCCAGCAGTTTTGTACTCCCATCTAGCACAGATACGCAGTATTTT
TRBJ1-2 TRBV6-6 NA NA CASTLIVGGAVYGYTF TGTGCCAGCACCCTCATTGTTGGGGGGGCGGTCTATGGCTACACCTTC
TRBJ2-1 TRBV10-3 TRBD1 NA CAISDKGQGPLNEQFF TGTGCCATCAGTGACAAGGGACAGGGGCCCCTCAATGAGCAGTTCTTC
TRBJ2-1 TRBV4-1 TRBD2 NA CASSQQGLPPNEQFF TGCGCCAGCAGCCAACAGGGACTACCCCCCAATGAGCAGTTCTTC
TRBJ2-2 TRBV9 NA NA CAGGQSGTGELFF TGTGCCGGAGGACAGTCGGGCACCGGGGAGCTGTTTTTT
TRBJ2-2 TRBV9 TRBD1 NA CASRDRDRNTGELFF TGTGCCAGCAGGGACCGGGACAGGAACACCGGGGAGCTGTTTTTT
TRBJ1-1 TRBV3-1/TRBV3-2 TRBD1 NA CASSLDRGNTEAFF TGTGCCAGCAGCCTCGACAGGGGGAACACTGAAGCTTTCTTT
TRBJ2-3 TRBV5-1 TRBD1 NA CASSIGDRSTDTQYF TGCGCCAGCAGCATAGGGGACAGGAGCACAGATACGCAGTATTTT
TRBJ2-5 TRBV2 TRBD2 NA CASSYSGGERETQYF TGTGCCAGCAGTTATAGCGGGGGGGAAAGAGAGACCCAGTACTTC
TRBJ2-4 TRBV5-6 NA NA CASSLFPVEAKNIQYF TGTGCCAGCAGCTTATTTCCGGTGGAGGCCAAAAACATTCAGTACTTC
TRBJ1-4 TRBV9 NA NA CASSSNNQKLFF TGTGCCAGCAGCTCCAACAACCAAAAACTGTTTTTT
TRBJ1-1 TRBV5-1 TRBD1 NA CASSWDRANTEAFF TGCGCCAGCAGCTGGGACAGGGCGAACACTGAAGCTTTCTTT
TRBJ2-3 TRBV18 TRBD2 NA CASSLTPGGATDTQYF TGTGCCAGCTCACTGACCCCCGGGGGGGCTACAGATACGCAGTATTTT
TRBJ2-3 TRBV7-9 TRBD2 NA CASSPLALAGGISSDTQYF TGTGCCAGCAGCCCGCTAGCTCTAGCGGGGGGTATTTCGTCAGATACGCAGTATTTT
TRBJ1-6 TRBV5-6 TRBD1 NA CASSLGLLGQGYNSPLHF TGTGCCAGCAGCTTGGGCCTACTTGGACAGGGATATAATTCACCCCTCCACTTT
TRBJ2-7 TRBV5-1 TRBD1 NA CASSRDRGRDEQYF TGCGCCAGCAGCCGGGACAGGGGGCGGGACGAGCAGTACTTC
TRBJ1-2 TRBV18 NA few CASSPTDPLQLYGYTF TGTGCCAGCTCGCCTACAGACCCCTTACAGTTATATGGCTACACCTTC
TRBJ2-7 TRBV28 NA NA CASRRDPLKYEQYF TGTGCCAGCAGGCGGGACCCATTAAAATACGAGCAGTACTTC